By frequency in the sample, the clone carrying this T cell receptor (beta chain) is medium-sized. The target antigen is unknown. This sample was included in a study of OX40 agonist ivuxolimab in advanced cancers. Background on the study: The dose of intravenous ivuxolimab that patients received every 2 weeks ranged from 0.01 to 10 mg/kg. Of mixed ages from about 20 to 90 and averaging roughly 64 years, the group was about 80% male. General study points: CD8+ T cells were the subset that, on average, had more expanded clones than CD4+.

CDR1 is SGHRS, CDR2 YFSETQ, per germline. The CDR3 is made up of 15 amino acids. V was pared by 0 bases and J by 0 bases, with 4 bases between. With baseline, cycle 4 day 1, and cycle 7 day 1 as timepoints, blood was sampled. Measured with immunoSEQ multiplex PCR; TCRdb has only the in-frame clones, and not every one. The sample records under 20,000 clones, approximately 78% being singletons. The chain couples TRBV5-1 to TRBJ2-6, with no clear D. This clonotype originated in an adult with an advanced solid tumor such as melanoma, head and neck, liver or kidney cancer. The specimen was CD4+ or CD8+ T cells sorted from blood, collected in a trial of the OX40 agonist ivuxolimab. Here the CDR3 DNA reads TGCGCCAGCAGCTTGGACGACTCTGGGGCCAACGTCCTGACTTTC. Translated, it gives CASSLDDSGANVLTF.